These T cell receptor beta chains were read from a single sample in a study of shared clonotypes between healthy human individuals. Generated by immunoSEQ multiplex PCR, the TCRdb table keeps only in-frame clones and is missing some. This sample has about 340,000 clones, with around 70% found just once. The source material was memory CD4+ T cells sorted from blood. Every receptor here comes from a young man in good health. CDR3s include the opening cysteine and the closing phenylalanine or tryptophan. A D gene is named only where the DNA matches it firmly. Only some rows state a clone size, as once, few, many or a class for expanded clones.

v_gene	d_gene	j_gene	abundance	CDR3nt	CDR3aa
TRBV6-1	TRBD2	TRBJ2-7	once	TGTGCCAGCAGTGAAAGCGGGAGAAACGAGCAGTACTTC	CASSESGRNEQYF
TRBV6-5	TRBD1	TRBJ2-2	-	TGTGCCAGCGGGGAGGGACAGGGGGCGACCGGGGAGCTGTTTTTT	CASGEGQGATGELFF
TRBV27	TRBD1	TRBJ2-2	-	TGTGCCAGCAGCTGGGGGACAGGCGATTTCCCAAGGAACACCGGGGAGCTGTTTTTT	CASSWGTGDFPRNTGELFF
TRBV7-6	TRBD2	TRBJ2-1	few	TGTGCCAGCAGCCTCGGGACTAGCGGGAGCGACAATGAGCAGTTCTTC	CASSLGTSGSDNEQFF
TRBV11-2	-	TRBJ2-7	-	TGTGCCAGCAGCTTAGAGCCCTACGAGCAGTACTTC	CASSLEPYEQYF
TRBV6-1	TRBD2	TRBJ2-3	-	TGTGCCAGCAGTGAAAGTGGGACTAGCTGGGATTTT	CASSESGTSWDF
TRBV28	-	TRBJ2-7	-	TGTGCCAGCAGTTTAACGGGTTCCCCCCTCTCCTACGAGCAGTACTTC	CASSLTGSPLSYEQYF
TRBV5-1	-	TRBJ1-1	many	TGCGCCAGCCGGAAGACAGGTGAGGGAACTGAAGCTTTCTTT	CASRKTGEGTEAFF
TRBV27	-	TRBJ1-5	few	TGTGCCAGCAGTTCCGGAGCAAGGAGGGATCAGCCCCAGCATTTT	CASSSGARRDQPQHF
TRBV13	-	TRBJ2-1	-	TGTGCCAGCAGCTTAGGTAGGACAGAGCAGTTCTTC	CASSLGRTEQFF
TRBV5-6	-	TRBJ2-7	-	TGTGCCAGCAGCTTCGGTCCCGCGGGCCGCGAGCAGTACTTC	CASSFGPAGREQYF
TRBV6-5	TRBD1	TRBJ2-7	-	TGTGCCAGCAGTTACTCGAAGAGGGGGCGGTACGAGCAGTACTTC	CASSYSKRGRYEQYF
TRBV5-4	-	TRBJ2-5	-	TGTGCCAGCAGCCCGTTCGGGGGTGGATACCAAGAGACCCAGTACTTC	CASSPFGGGYQETQYF
TRBV5-1	TRBD1	TRBJ2-3	once	TGCGCCAGCAGCTTGGACAGGGGTGGGACAGATACGCAGTATTTT	CASSLDRGGTDTQYF
TRBV5-1	TRBD2	TRBJ2-1	-	TGCGCCAGCAGCTTAATAGCGGGAGGTACTGATGAGCAGTTCTTC	CASSLIAGGTDEQFF
TRBV27	-	TRBJ2-7	-	TGTGCCAGCAGTTTTAAAAGTAACTCCTACGAGCAGTACTTC	CASSFKSNSYEQYF
TRBV2	TRBD1	TRBJ1-2	-	TGTGCCAGCAGTGAAGTTGAGGGGGCCCCCTCTGGCTACACCTTC	CASSEVEGAPSGYTF
TRBV6-1	-	TRBJ2-7	-	TGTGCCAGCAGTGAAGCGCTTCTGGACTCCGACTACGAGCAGTACTTC	CASSEALLDSDYEQYF
TRBV2	-	TRBJ1-5	-	TGTGCCAGCAGTGGGGGACTCGGGCAGCCCCAGCATTTT	CASSGGLGQPQHF
TRBV5-1	-	TRBJ1-4	-	TGCGCCAGCAGCTTAGGCGCAACGACGGAAAAACTGTTTTTT	CASSLGATTEKLFF
TRBV6-1	-	TRBJ2-7	few	TGTGCCAGCAGTGTTAACGGACCCTACGAGCAGTACTTC	CASSVNGPYEQYF
TRBV28	-	TRBJ1-2	-	TGTGCCAGCAGCAACCAGGGATACTATGGCTACACCTTC	CASSNQGYYGYTF
TRBV7-2	-	TRBJ2-7	once	TGTGCCAGCAGCAAGTGGTCCGGTTCCTACGAGCAGTACTTC	CASSKWSGSYEQYF
TRBV5-4	TRBD2	TRBJ2-6	-	TGTGCCAGCAGCCCAGCCTTAAGCGGGAGGGGGCCCTCTGGGGCCAACGTCCTGACTTTC	CASSPALSGRGPSGANVLTF
TRBV28	TRBD1	TRBJ1-5	-	TGTGCCAGCAGTACACGGACAGGGAGGCAGCCCCAGCATTTT	CASSTRTGRQPQHF
TRBV7-2	TRBD1	TRBJ2-5	-	TGTGCCAGCAGCTTAAGGACAGGGGGCGAGACCCAGTACTTC	CASSLRTGGETQYF
TRBV19	TRBD1	TRBJ1-1	-	TGTGCCAGCACCACGGACAGGGTAGGGGCGGCTTTCTTT	CASTTDRVGAAFF
TRBV25-1	TRBD2	TRBJ2-2	-	TGTGCCAGCAGTGAATATTCCCGCGGGAGTGGCACCGGGGAGCTGTTTTTT	CASSEYSRGSGTGELFF
TRBV11-3	-	TRBJ2-1	-	TGTGCCAGCAGCTTACTCTTCCGGAGATCAGTCTTC	CASSLLFRRSVF
TRBV9	-	TRBJ2-7	-	TGTGCCAGCAGTAGAGACGTATCCTACGAGCAGTACTTC	CASSRDVSYEQYF
TRBV2	-	TRBJ2-3	-	TGTGCCAGCAGGAGGGACCTCACAGATACGCAGTATTTT	CASRRDLTDTQYF
TRBV6-1	TRBD2	TRBJ2-7	-	TGTGCCAGCAGTGAGTCTAGCGGCTACGAGCAGTACTTC	CASSESSGYEQYF
TRBV10-3	TRBD2	TRBJ2-7	-	TGTGCCATCAGTAGCGGGGGATTCCCCTACGAGCAGTACTTC	CAISSGGFPYEQYF
TRBV5-6	TRBD2	TRBJ2-1	-	TGTGCCAGCAGCCGGACTAGCGGAAGGCTTTACAATGAGCAGTTCTTC	CASSRTSGRLYNEQFF
TRBV19	-	TRBJ2-1	-	TGTGCCAGTAGTATAGATTCGGCGAACAGCAAGAATGAGCAGTTCTTC	CASSIDSANSKNEQFF
TRBV27	TRBD1	TRBJ2-7	-	TGTGCCAGCAGTTTATCCCCAACCGGACAGGGTGTGACCTACGAGCAGTACTTC	CASSLSPTGQGVTYEQYF
TRBV28	TRBD2	TRBJ2-1	-	TGTGCCAGCAGCCGTCTAGCGGGAGGGAGACATGAGCAGTTCTTC	CASSRLAGGRHEQFF
TRBV13	-	TRBJ2-7	once	TGTGCCAGCACGTTTAACTTCGGAGGAGAGCAGTACTTC	CASTFNFGGEQYF
TRBV5-5	-	TRBJ1-5	many	TGTGCCAGCAGCTTTTTTTCAAGTCAGCCCCAGCATTTT	CASSFFSSQPQHF
TRBV28	TRBD2	TRBJ2-7	-	TGTGCCAGCAGTTTAATTAGCGGGAAAGAGCAGTACTTC	CASSLISGKEQYF
TRBV7-9	TRBD2	TRBJ2-2	once	TGTGCCAGCAGCTTCCCCGGTGGGGGGGTGGGCACCGGGGAGCTGTTTTTT	CASSFPGGGVGTGELFF
TRBV5-1	-	TRBJ2-7	-	TGCGCCAGCAGCCCACCCGGGGCGGGAAAGGTGATCTACGAGCAGTACTTC	CASSPPGAGKVIYEQYF
TRBV19	TRBD1	TRBJ2-7	-	TGTGCCAGTAGTATTATTTGGGACAGGCGATACGAGCAGTACTTC	CASSIIWDRRYEQYF
TRBV19	TRBD2	TRBJ2-1	few	TGTGCCAGTAGTAACGGGAGGGCCTACAATGAGCAGTTCTTC	CASSNGRAYNEQFF
TRBV28	-	TRBJ1-4	once	TGTGCCAGCGGGGTCCTCAATGAAAAACTGTTTTTT	CASGVLNEKLFF
TRBV5-4	-	TRBJ2-7	few	TGTGCCAGCAGCTTGACTCGGGGGAGCTCCTACGAGCAGTACTTC	CASSLTRGSSYEQYF
TRBV7-8	-	TRBJ1-1	-	TGTGCCAGCAGCTCACAGGGGAACACTGAAGCTTTCTTT	CASSSQGNTEAFF
TRBV6-5	-	TRBJ1-5	-	TGTGCCAGCAGGAACAGGGAGGATCAGCCCCAGCATTTT	CASRNREDQPQHF
TRBV12-5	TRBD1	TRBJ1-2	-	TGTGCTAGTGGTCCGAACGACAGGGGGATCTATGGCTACACCTTC	CASGPNDRGIYGYTF
TRBV7-9	-	TRBJ2-1	many	TGTGCCAGCAGCACCTACAATGAGCAGTTCTTC	CASSTYNEQFF
TRBV6-1	TRBD1	TRBJ1-5	-	TGTGCCAGCAGTGAAGACAGGGGGCAACCCCAGCATTTT	CASSEDRGQPQHF
TRBV27	TRBD2	TRBJ2-3	few	TGTGCCAGCAGTTTCTGGACTAGCGGTTCAGATACGCAGTATTTT	CASSFWTSGSDTQYF
TRBV30	-	TRBJ1-2	many	TGTGCCTGGAGTGTTGGGACGGTGGGCTACACCTTC	CAWSVGTVGYTF
TRBV6-6	-	TRBJ2-2	once	TGTGCCAGCAGTGCACAGGGACGGGGCACCGGGGAGCTGTTTTTT	CASSAQGRGTGELFF
TRBV28	-	TRBJ2-7	many	TGTGCCAGCACCACCCCGGGGTTGTACGAGCAGTACTTC	CASTTPGLYEQYF
TRBV11-2	TRBD1	TRBJ2-1	-	TGTGCCAGCAGCCCCGGGACAGGAGACTACAATGAGCAGTTCTTC	CASSPGTGDYNEQFF
TRBV9	-	TRBJ2-3	-	TGTGCCAGCAGCGTAGCTGCAGGAGCCTTCGGAGATACGCAGTATTTT	CASSVAAGAFGDTQYF